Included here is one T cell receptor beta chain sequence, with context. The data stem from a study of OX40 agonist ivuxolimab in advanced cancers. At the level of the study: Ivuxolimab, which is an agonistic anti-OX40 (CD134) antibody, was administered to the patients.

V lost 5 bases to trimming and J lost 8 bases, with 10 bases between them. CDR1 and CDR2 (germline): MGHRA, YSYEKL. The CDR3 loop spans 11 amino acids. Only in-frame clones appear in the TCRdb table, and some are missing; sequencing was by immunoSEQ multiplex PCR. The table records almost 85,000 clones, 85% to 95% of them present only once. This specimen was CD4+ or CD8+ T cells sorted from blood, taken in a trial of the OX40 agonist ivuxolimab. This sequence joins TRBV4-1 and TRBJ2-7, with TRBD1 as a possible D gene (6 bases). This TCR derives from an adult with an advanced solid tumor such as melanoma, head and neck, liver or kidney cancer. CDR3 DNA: TGCGCCAGCAGCACACAGGGAAAGCAGTACTTC. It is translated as CASSTQGKQYF.